These 19 T cell receptor beta chains share one sample of origin, sequenced in a study of cytomegalovirus exposure and HLA in healthy donors. Primers for the PCR totalled 60 Vbeta and 13 Jbeta. TCRdb's table, derived via immunoSEQ multiplex PCR, lists solely in-frame clones and lacks some. Of 50,000 to 55,000 clones in the sample, around three fifths were seen once. Material: PBMCs. Receptors originate from a human donor in good health.

In DNA, the CDR3 is TGTGCCAGCAACCCGGGAGCGGGGGGTGAGCAGTACTTC. Translating it yields CASNPGAGGEQYF. The chain combines TRBV7-2 with TRBJ2-7; 9 bases are shared with TRBD2. The trim removed 7 bases at V and 7 bases at J, leaving 8 bases unmatched. Per germline, CDR1 SGHTA and CDR2 FQGNSA. The CDR3 extends over 13 amino acids.

The rearrangement joins TRBV30 to TRBJ2-5; D is unclear. The J call may be incorrect, as the DNA end agrees better with TRBJ2-7. Germline CDR1 GTSNPN, CDR2 SVGIG (reference sequence). CDR3 length: 13 residues. The CDR3 DNA reads as TGTGCCTGGAGTGTCGCCGCCCGGTACGAGCAGTACTTC. Amino acids: CAWSVAARYEQYF.

This clone has a single count. The chain joins TRBV7-3 to TRBJ2-1, with a tentative D call TRBD1 (6 bases). Trimming left V 3 bases short and J 9 bases short, with 21 bases between. This CDR3 is 16 amino acids long. Germline loops: CDR1 SGHTA, CDR2 FQGTGA. CDR3 in DNA: TGTGCCAGCAGCTTCGGGACACCATCGCAGGGGTCTGAGCAGTTCTTC. Its protein is CASSFGTPSQGSEQFF.

This chain links TRBV5-1 with TRBJ2-2; 7 bases are shared with TRBD1. The V gene end was trimmed by 2 bases and the J gene end by 0 bases; junction bases not matched to a gene: 1. Germline loops: CDR1 SGHRS, CDR2 YFSETQ. This CDR3 has 15 residues. This chain's CDR3 is CASSFGQANTGELFF. In nucleotides, the CDR3 is TGCGCCAGCAGCTTTGGACAGGCGAACACCGGGGAGCTGTTTTTT.

This CDR3 is CASRRTGRNTEAFF. As DNA, the CDR3 is TGTGCCAGCAGACGGACAGGTCGGAACACTGAAGCTTTCTTT. The rearrangement uses TRBV5-6 and TRBJ1-1, with 7 bases that match TRBD1. The V gene's germline CDR1 is SGHDT and CDR2 YYEEEE. There are 14 residues in the CDR3. The trim removed 5 bases at V and 1 base at J, leaving 5 bases unmatched.

This clone occurred a few times. This chain connects TRBV7-9 to TRBJ1-2; a possible D gene is TRBD1 (5 bases). V was trimmed by 4 bases and J by 7 bases, leaving 19 bases between them. Germline V gene sequence: CDR1 SEHNR, CDR2 FQNEAQ (reference sequence). The CDR3 has 15 residues. The CDR3 nucleotides read TGTGCCAGCAGCTCGATCGGCGGAGGGGCAATTGGCTACACCTTC. Its protein is CASSSIGGGAIGYTF.

This clone was seen once. The chain couples TRBV30 to TRBJ1-2; 11 nucleotides align to TRBD1. V gave up 1 base and J gave up 6 bases; unmatched junction bases: 1. The CDR3 totals 13 residues. Germline V gene data show CDR1 as GTSNPN and CDR2 as SVGIG (reference sequence). CDR3 sequence (DNA): TGTGCCTGGAGTGCGGGACAGGGGGATGGCTACACCTTC. Its protein is CAWSAGQGDGYTF.

This clone was picked up a small number of times. Other DNA variants within this sample encode the same CDR3. The V and J genes are TRBV5-1 and TRBJ1-5, with 7 positions matching TRBD1. Per the germline V gene, CDR1 is SGHRS and CDR2 is YFSETQ. With V trimmed by 0 bases and J by 2 bases, 2 bases remained unmatched. This CDR3 comprises 15 residues. CDR3 coding DNA: TGCGCCAGCAGCTTGGGGACAGGAGGCAATCAGCCCCAGCATTTT. Translation: CASSLGTGGNQPQHF.

CDR3 loop: CASSQDLQGGTEAFF. The CDR3 DNA follows: TGCGCCAGCAGCCAAGATTTACAGGGGGGAACTGAAGCTTTCTTT. This chain joins TRBV4-1 and TRBJ1-1; 8 positions agree with TRBD1. This CDR3 spans 15 amino acids. Trimming took 0 bases from V and 5 from J; bases not matched to a gene: 5. The germline V gene encodes CDR1 MGHRA and CDR2 YSYEKL.

The table lists this clone with a few counts. The J gene is TRBJ2-6, the V gene TRBV13; D possibly corresponds to TRBD1 (6 bases). Between the trimmed V and J ends, which lost 3 bases and 2 bases, there was a span of 14 bases. Germline V gives CDR1 PRHDT, CDR2 FYEKMQ (reference sequence). This CDR3 comprises 17 residues. CDR3 in DNA: TGTGCCAGCAGCTTCTTCTGGGACACCCCTGGGGCCAACGTCCTGACTTTC. As protein: CASSFFWDTPGANVLTF.

This chain connects TRBV7-3 to TRBJ2-7; 10 bases align to TRBD1. V shed 5 bases, J shed 3 bases, and the junction held 7 bases outside the gene matches. This CDR3 is built from 15 residues. The germline V gene encodes CDR1 SGHTA and CDR2 FQGTGA. CDR3 bases: TGTGCCAGCAGCATGACCGGGACAGGGGTCTACGAGCAGTACTTC. Amino acids: CASSMTGTGVYEQYF.

The chain is built from TRBV27 and TRBJ1-2; TRBD1 matches at 7 bases. Looked up from germline, CDR1 is MNHEY and CDR2 is SMNVEV (reference sequence). CDR3 length: 15 residues. V dropped 3 bases and J dropped 5; count of bases not matched to a gene: 9. CDR3 region: CASSLTLQGLYGYTF. CDR3 sequence (DNA): TGTGCCAGCAGTTTGACGTTACAGGGGCTTTATGGCTACACCTTC.

The chain combines TRBV18 with TRBJ1-3; 9 nucleotides match TRBD1. Germline V gene sequence: CDR1 KGHSH, CDR2 LQKENI. The length of the CDR3 is 16 residues. V was clipped by 5 bases and J by 0 bases; unmatched bases: 5. The CDR3 loop is CASSSDRGYSGNTIYF. The CDR3 nucleotides read TGTGCCAGCTCATCCGACAGGGGGTACTCTGGAAACACCATATATTTT.

Here the CDR3 reads CASSPRTGSNQPQHF. CDR3 nucleotide sequence: TGCGCCAGCAGCCCTCGGACAGGGAGCAATCAGCCCCAGCATTTT. V is TRBV5-1 and J is TRBJ1-5; 8 positions match TRBD1. V dropped 4 bases and J dropped 1; count of bases not matched to a gene: 4. Germline V gene lookup returns CDR1 SGHRS and CDR2 YFSETQ. There are 15 residues in the CDR3.

This chain joins TRBV13 and TRBJ2-7; no reliable D call. Germline CDR1 is PRHDT and CDR2 is FYEKMQ (reference sequence). The CDR3 length is 12 residues. V lost 1 base and J 6 bases, leaving 7 bases between the germline ends. The CDR3 region is CASSLELREQYF. The CDR3 nucleotides read TGTGCCAGCAGCTTAGAACTACGCGAGCAGTACTTC.

The chain uses TRBV7-3 and TRBJ2-5; 13 nucleotides line up with TRBD2. Germline V CDR1 and CDR2: SGHTA, FQGTGA. V trimming: 5 bases; J trimming: 3 bases; junction bases outside the gene matches: 3. The CDR3 consists of 15 residues. As DNA, the CDR3 is TGTGCCAGCAGCCCGGGACTAGCGGGGAAAGAGACCCAGTACTTC. It specifies CASSPGLAGKETQYF.

The chain has TRBV7-2 and TRBJ2-5; 11 positions agree with TRBD1. The CDR3 has 16 residues. J was trimmed by 5 bases and V by 1 base; bases with no gene match: 6. The germline gives CDR1 SGHTA, CDR2 FQGNSA. In DNA form, the CDR3 reads TGTGCCAGCAGCTTAGGGGACAGGGGGAAACGGGAGACCCAGTACTTC. Residues: CASSLGDRGKRETQYF.

The chain employs TRBV30 and TRBJ1-2; D may be TRBD1 (6 bases). Between the trimmed V and J ends, which lost 7 bases and 8 bases, there was a span of 17 bases. From germline, CDR1 is GTSNPN and CDR2 SVGIG (reference sequence). CDR3 length: 12 residues. CDR3 sequence reads: CAFTGFKGGYTF. CDR3 in DNA: TGTGCCTTCACAGGGTTTAAAGGGGGCTACACCTTC.

The chain combines TRBV5-1 with TRBJ2-7, with 9 bases lining up with TRBD1. From germline, CDR1 is SGHRS and CDR2 YFSETQ. After removal of 4 bases from V and 2 bases from J, the junction contained 4 bases not matched to a gene. This CDR3 is 14 amino acids long. The CDR3 spells CASSVGQGPYEQYF. The CDR3 DNA follows: TGCGCCAGCAGCGTTGGACAGGGGCCCTACGAGCAGTACTTC. The full variable domain, its missing parts supplied by reference TRBV5-1 and TRBJ2-7, is KAGVTQTPRYLIKTRGQQVTLSCSPISGHRSVSWYQQTPGQGLQFLFEYFSETQRNKGNFPGRFSGRQFSNSRSEMNVSTLELGDSALYLCASSVGQGPYEQYFGPGTRLTVT.